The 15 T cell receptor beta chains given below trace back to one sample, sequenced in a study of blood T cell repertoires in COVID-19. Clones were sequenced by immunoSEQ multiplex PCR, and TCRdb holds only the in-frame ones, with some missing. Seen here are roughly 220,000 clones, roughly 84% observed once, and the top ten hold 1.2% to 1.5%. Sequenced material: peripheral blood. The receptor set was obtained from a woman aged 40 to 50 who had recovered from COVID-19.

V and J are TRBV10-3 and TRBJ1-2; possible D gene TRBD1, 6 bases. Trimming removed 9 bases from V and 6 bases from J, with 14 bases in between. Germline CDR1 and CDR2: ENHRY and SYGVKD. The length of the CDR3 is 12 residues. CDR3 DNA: TGTGCCATTAGACAGGCCGGTCATGGCTACACCTTC. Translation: CAIRQAGHGYTF.

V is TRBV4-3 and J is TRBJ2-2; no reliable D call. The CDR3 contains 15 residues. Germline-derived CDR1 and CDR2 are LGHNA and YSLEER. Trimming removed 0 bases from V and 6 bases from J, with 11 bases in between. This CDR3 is CASSQEITFSGELFF. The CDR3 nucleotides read TGCGCCAGCAGCCAAGAAATCACTTTTTCCGGGGAGCTGTTTTTT.

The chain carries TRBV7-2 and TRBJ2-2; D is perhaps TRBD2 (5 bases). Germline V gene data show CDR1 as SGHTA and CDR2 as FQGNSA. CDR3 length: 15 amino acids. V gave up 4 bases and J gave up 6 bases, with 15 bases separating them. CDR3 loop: CASSSTTWRAGELFF. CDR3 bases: TGTGCCAGCAGCTCTACGACTTGGCGGGCCGGGGAGCTGTTTTTT.

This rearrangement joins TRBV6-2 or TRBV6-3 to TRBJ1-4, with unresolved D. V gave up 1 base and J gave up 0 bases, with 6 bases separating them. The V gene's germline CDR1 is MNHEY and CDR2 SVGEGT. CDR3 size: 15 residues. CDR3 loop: CASSYFGATNEKLFF. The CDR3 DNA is TGTGCCAGCAGTTACTTCGGGGCAACTAATGAAAAACTGTTTTTT.

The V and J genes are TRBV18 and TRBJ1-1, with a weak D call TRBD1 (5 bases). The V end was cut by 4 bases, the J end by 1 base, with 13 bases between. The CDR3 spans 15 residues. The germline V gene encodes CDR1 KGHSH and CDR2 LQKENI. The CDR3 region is CASSHAGGTNTEAFF. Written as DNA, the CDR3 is TGTGCCAGCTCACATGCGGGGGGGACGAACACTGAAGCTTTCTTT.

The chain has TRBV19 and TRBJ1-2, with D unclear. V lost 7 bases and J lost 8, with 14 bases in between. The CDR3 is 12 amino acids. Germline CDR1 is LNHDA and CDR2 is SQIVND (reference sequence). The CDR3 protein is CASTHDRRGYTF. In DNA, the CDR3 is TGTGCCAGTACCCATGACCGGAGGGGCTACACCTTC.

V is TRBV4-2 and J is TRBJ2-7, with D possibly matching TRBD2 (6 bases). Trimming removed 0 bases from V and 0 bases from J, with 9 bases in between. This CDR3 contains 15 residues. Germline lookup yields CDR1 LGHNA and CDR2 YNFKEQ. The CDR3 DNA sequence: TGTGCCAGCAGCCAAGAAGGCGGGAACTCCTACGAGCAGTACTTC. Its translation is CASSQEGGNSYEQYF.

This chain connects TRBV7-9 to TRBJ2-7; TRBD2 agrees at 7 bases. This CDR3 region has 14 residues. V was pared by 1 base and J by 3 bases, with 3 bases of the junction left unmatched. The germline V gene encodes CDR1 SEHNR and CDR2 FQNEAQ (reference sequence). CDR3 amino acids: CASSLDGGSYEQYF. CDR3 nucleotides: TGTGCCAGCAGCTTAGACGGGGGGAGCTACGAGCAGTACTTC.

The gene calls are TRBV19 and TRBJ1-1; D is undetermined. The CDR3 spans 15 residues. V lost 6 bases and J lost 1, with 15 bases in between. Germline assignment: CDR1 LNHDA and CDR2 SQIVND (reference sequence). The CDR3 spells CASRSNHRENTEAFF. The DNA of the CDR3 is TGTGCCAGTAGAAGTAACCACAGAGAGAACACTGAAGCTTTCTTT.

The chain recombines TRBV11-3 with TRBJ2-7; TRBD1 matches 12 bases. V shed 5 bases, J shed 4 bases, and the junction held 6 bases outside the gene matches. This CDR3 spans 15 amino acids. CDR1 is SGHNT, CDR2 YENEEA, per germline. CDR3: CASSVRDRGRYEQYF. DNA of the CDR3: TGTGCCAGCAGCGTCCGGGACAGGGGGCGTTACGAGCAGTACTTC.

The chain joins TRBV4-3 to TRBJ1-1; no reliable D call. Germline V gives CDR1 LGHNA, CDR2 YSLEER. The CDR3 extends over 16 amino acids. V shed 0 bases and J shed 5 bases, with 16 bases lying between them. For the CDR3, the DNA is TGCGCCAGCAGCCAAGATGGGTGGGGATCGGGGACTGAAGCTTTCTTT. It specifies CASSQDGWGSGTEAFF.

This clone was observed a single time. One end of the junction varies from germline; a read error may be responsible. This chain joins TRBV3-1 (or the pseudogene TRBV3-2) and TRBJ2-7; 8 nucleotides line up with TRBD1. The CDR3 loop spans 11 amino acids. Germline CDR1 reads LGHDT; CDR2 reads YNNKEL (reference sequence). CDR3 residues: CASTAGGDRRF. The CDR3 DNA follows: TGTGCCAGCACGGCCGGCGGGGACAGGCGGTTC.

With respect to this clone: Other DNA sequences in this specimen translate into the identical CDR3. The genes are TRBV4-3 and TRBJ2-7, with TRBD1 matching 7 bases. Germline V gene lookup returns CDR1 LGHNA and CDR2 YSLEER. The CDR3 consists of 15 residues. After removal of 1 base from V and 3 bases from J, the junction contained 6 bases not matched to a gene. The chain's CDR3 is CASSQGPGQNYEQYF. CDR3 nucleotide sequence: TGCGCCAGCAGCCAAGGACCGGGACAGAACTACGAGCAGTACTTC.

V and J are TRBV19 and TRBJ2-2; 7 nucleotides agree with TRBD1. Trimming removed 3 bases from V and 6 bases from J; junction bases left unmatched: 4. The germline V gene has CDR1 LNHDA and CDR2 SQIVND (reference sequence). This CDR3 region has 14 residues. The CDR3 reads CASSMRQGPGELFF. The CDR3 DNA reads TGTGCCAGTAGTATGAGACAGGGCCCCGGGGAGCTGTTTTTT. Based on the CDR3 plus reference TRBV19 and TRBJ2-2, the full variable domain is DGGITQSPKYLFRKEGQNVTLSCEQNLNHDAMYWYRQDPGQGLRLIYYSQIVNDFQKGDIAEGYSVSREKKESFPLTVTSAQKNPTAFYLCASSMRQGPGELFFGEGSRLTVL.

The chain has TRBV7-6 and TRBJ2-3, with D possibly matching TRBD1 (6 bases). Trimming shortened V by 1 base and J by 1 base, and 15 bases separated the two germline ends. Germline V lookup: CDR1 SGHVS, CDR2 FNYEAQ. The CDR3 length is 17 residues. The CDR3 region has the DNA TGTGCCAGCAGCTTAGATGCTGGGGGCGCCGGCACAGATACGCAGTATTTT. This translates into CASSLDAGGAGTDTQYF.